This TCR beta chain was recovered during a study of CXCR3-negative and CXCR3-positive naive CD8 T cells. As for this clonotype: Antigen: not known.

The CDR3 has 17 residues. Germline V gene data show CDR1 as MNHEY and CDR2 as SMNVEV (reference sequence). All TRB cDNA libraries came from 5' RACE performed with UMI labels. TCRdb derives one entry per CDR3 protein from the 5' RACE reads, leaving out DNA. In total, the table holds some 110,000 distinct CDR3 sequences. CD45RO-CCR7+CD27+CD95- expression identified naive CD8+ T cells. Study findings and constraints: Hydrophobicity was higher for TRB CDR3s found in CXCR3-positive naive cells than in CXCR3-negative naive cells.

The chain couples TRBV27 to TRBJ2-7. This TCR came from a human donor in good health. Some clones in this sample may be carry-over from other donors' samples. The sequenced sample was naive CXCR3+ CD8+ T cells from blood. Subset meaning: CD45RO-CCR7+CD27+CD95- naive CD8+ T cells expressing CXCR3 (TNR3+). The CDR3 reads CASSYASGLGSSYEQYF.